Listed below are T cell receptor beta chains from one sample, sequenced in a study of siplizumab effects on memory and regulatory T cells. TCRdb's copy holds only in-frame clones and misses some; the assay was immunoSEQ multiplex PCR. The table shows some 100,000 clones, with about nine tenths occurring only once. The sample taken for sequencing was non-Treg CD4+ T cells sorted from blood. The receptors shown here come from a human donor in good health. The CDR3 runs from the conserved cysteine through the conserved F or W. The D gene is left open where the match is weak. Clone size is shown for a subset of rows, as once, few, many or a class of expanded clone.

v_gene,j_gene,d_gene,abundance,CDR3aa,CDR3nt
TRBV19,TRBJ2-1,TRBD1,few,CASSITGTGDNEQFF,TGTGCCAGTAGTATTACCGGGACAGGAGACAATGAGCAGTTCTTC
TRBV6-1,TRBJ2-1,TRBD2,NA,CASSEGLAGYNEQFF,TGTGCCAGCAGTGAAGGACTAGCGGGGTACAATGAGCAGTTCTTC
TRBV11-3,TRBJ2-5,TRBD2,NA,CASSLGVSGSRETQYF,TGTGCCAGCAGCTTAGGGGTTAGCGGGAGTCGCGAGACCCAGTACTTC
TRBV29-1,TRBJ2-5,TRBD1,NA,CSVQGQVGGQETQYF,TGCAGCGTACAAGGACAGGTCGGAGGCCAAGAGACCCAGTACTTC
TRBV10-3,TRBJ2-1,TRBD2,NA,CAISYPRGGLYNEQFF,TGTGCCATCAGTTACCCGCGGGGAGGGCTATACAATGAGCAGTTCTTC
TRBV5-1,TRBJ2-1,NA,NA,CASSFSRTAGNEQFF,TGCGCCAGCAGCTTTAGCCGGACAGCGGGGAATGAGCAGTTCTTC
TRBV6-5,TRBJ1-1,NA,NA,CASSYSITGNTEAFF,TGTGCCAGCAGTTACTCGATTACAGGGAACACTGAAGCTTTCTTT
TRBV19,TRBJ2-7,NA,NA,CASSSPRGYSYEQYF,TGTGCCAGTAGTAGTCCCAGGGGCTACTCCTACGAGCAGTACTTC
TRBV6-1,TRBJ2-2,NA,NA,CASTGQNTRELFF,TGTGCCAGTACGGGGCAGAACACCAGGGAGCTGTTTTTT
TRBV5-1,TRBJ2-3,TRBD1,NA,CASSGGQGSRNTQYF,TGCGCCAGCAGCGGGGGACAGGGCTCCCGGAATACGCAGTATTTT
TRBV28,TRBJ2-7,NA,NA,CASSLSGGGYEQYF,TGTGCCAGCAGTTTATCCGGGGGCGGATACGAGCAGTACTTC
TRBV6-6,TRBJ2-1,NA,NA,CASSSLVSSSYNEQFF,TGTGCCAGCAGTAGTCTCGTCTCCTCCTCCTACAATGAGCAGTTCTTC
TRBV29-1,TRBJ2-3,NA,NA,CSVELVTDTQYF,TGCAGCGTTGAGTTGGTCACAGATACGCAGTATTTT
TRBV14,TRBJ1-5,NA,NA,CASSPYRDGQPQHF,TGTGCCAGCAGTCCCTACAGGGACGGTCAGCCCCAGCATTTT
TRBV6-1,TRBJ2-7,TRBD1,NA,CASSDPGQGEQYF,TGTGCCAGCAGTGACCCGGGACAGGGCGAGCAGTACTTC
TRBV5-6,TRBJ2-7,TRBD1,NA,CASSLINDRDEQYF,TGTGCCAGCAGCTTGATAAACGACAGGGACGAGCAGTACTTC
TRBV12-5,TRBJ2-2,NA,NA,CASGYLQGGANTGELFF,TGTGCTAGTGGTTACCTACAGGGAGGCGCGAACACCGGGGAGCTGTTTTTT
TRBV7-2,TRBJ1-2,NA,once,CASSFSGQPTSYGYTF,TGTGCCAGCAGCTTCTCGGGGCAACCTACTTCCTATGGCTACACCTTC
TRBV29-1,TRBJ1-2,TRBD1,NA,CSASGTGEYGYTF,TGCAGCGCCTCCGGGACAGGGGAATATGGCTACACCTTC
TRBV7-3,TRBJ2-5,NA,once,CASSSSPGGQETQYF,TGTGCCAGCAGTTCAAGTCCCGGGGGCCAAGAGACCCAGTACTTC
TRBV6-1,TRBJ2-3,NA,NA,CASSEALGRGTSTDTQYF,TGTGCCAGCAGTGAAGCGTTAGGACGGGGGACTAGCACAGATACGCAGTATTTT
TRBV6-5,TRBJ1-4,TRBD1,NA,CASGRQGGKMKELFF,TGTGCCAGCGGAAGACAGGGGGGGAAGATGAAAGAACTGTTTTTT
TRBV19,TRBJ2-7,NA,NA,CASSMVGLTYEQYF,TGTGCCAGTAGTATGGTGGGGCTTACCTACGAGCAGTACTTC